The sequence of this TCR beta chain was determined in a study of cytomegalovirus exposure and HLA in healthy donors (TCRdb year 2017). About the investigation overall: An earlier analysis of 587 of the donors reported about 280 Gb of sequence data and 95 million to 140 million unique TCR beta sequences obtained from about 179 million T cells. Roughly 5 DR-DQ haplotypes were handled as single units for association and clustering, since linkage in the cohort was strong. All discovery cohort repertoires had been generated using a single sequencing platform. The study profiled the T cell repertoires of 666 subjects by immunosequencing and related them to cytomegalovirus serostatus. Genome-wide SNP genotypes for about 55% of the 666 donors were used in a later genetic analysis, which treated that subset as a discovery cohort. In an earlier analysis of several hundred of the donors, high-throughput TCR beta sequencing was used to judge whether each TCR beta V gene segment behaved as functional or pseudogenic. Among about 410 genotyped donors of the cohort, an average of approximately 240,000 unique TCR beta nucleotide sequences was sequenced per donor, of which 15% to 20% were non-productive. The aim of the study was to test whether cataloging public T cell receptors could identify signatures of past pathogen exposure. To study patterns of TCR occurrence, a later analysis re-analyzed previously published TCR beta repertoires from more than 550 donors and added high-resolution HLA genotyping. Rather than using new phenotypic data, the later analysis identified candidate immune exposures from TCR beta sequences and from how often those sequences occurred across donors. Alongside the repertoire data, information on donor age, sex, ethnicity and CMV serostatus was compiled. Typing coverage differed by locus: A, B, C, DRB1 and DQB1 were typed in roughly 629-630 donors, DQA1 in 500 to 550, DPA1 in nearly 610, and DPB1 in 450 to 490. The genetic ancestry cluster associated with self-reported Caucasian donors included 70% to 85% of the 398 genotyped donors. In addition to the first cohort of approximately 650 subjects, a separate validation cohort of approximately 130 different subjects was used. An early release covering about 600 HLA-typed donors comprised about 300 gigabases of sequencing data and around 80 million unique TCR sequences. The study combined high-throughput TCR immunosequencing, statistical association of individual TCRs with disease status, and machine learning to predict cytomegalovirus infection status. Class I and class II HLA loci were covered by the typing at four-digit resolution. Overall study results and their limits: This cohort had only TCR beta chains sequenced, and the lack of alpha or paired-chain data limited which features could be detected. According to a later analysis, parvovirus B19, influenza, CMV and Epstein-Barr virus appeared linked to several top co-occurrence clusters. In a later analysis, HLA-associated TCR beta chains were found to be more clonally expanded and to have lower generation probabilities than equally common non-associated chains. Broadly in line with IMGT annotations, most TCR beta V segments showed up in productive rearrangements about 87% or about 30% of the time in an earlier analysis of several hundred of the donors. Correlated functional status among segregating V segments might be attributable to linkage disequilibrium, but an unknown experimental factor could not be ruled out. V-gene and J-gene trimming of TCR beta chains was associated with a missense DCLRE1C variant in a later genetic analysis, and the association was replicated in an independent cohort. The earlier analysis of 450 to 700 of the donors excluded 15 to 20 rarely observed V segments, including chromosome 9 orphons, because counts were too low. Strong co-occurrence of HLA alleles, especially DR and DQ, made assigning TCR associations to individual alleles difficult. In a later genetic analysis, fewer N-insertions in productive TCRs were reported among donors in an Asian-associated ancestry cluster than the roughly 640-donor mean. The only immune exposure information available for the cohort was CMV serostatus. A cluster of highly shared sequence variants was judged likely to represent a technical artifact of the sequencing pipeline. A later analysis found that most CMV-associated TCR beta chains appeared HLA-restricted, with HLA associations seemingly driven largely by CMV exposure. It was suggested by the authors that the approach could potentially be generalized to other disease states and immunological phenotypes. Cytomegalovirus status was reported to be diagnosed by the classifier with high specificity and sensitivity in both the original and validation cohorts. The 87-base-pair reads could not distinguish some IMGT-functional V segments, including TRBV6-2 and TRBV6-3, so those segments were excluded. Three of the identified cytomegalovirus-associated TCR beta chains were confirmed in vitro to be specific for cytomegalovirus antigens. Because some donors lacked HLA typing at each locus, the association tests relied only on the typed subset. A further reported finding was that TCR beta sequences accurately predicted the HLA-A and HLA-B alleles for most subjects in the first cohort. According to a later analysis, TCR association rates differed among HLA loci, with DRB1 alleles showing the most associated TCRs and HLA-C alleles showing the fewest. Most TCR sequences were seen in very few donors, while some public TCRs were found in many individuals. Roughly uniform sequencing depth across donors was assumed in presence/absence analyses, although this assumption may not hold. The study gave a list of 150 to 200 TCR beta chains associated with cytomegalovirus. In a later analysis, around 17,000 TCR beta sequences were associated with specific HLA alleles at a false discovery rate of 0.05.

To prepare the library, the immunoSEQ multiplex PCR assay was applied. For the multiplex PCR, a mixture combining 60 forward primers for TCR Vbeta segments and 13 reverse primers for TCR Jbeta segments was used. A multiplex PCR assay on genomic DNA amplified the CDR3 region of rearranged TCR beta genes. The amplified TCR beta libraries were sequenced on the Illumina HiSeq System as 87-base-pair reads. In the source study's methods: A later analysis tallied tens of millions of unique TCR beta chains across the approximately 670 repertoires, and about 12 million of those chains were shared by two or more donors. A nearest-neighbor algorithm error-corrected the raw reads and collapsed the reads into unique sequences, merging closely related sequences to remove PCR and sequencing errors. CDR3 sequences were aligned to IMGT reference sequences to assign V, D and J gene segments. Each retained sequence needed at least a six-nucleotide match to both a V gene segment and a J gene segment. Rearrangements were classified as productive when the CDR3 lacked stop codons and remained in frame with V and J, and all other rearrangements were classified as non-productive. Following IMGT convention, CDR3 was defined as the stretch from the second conserved V-encoded cysteine to the conserved J-encoded phenylalanine. The earlier analysis of approximately 500 of the donors excluded sequences that lacked an unambiguous match to a single V gene segment. In an earlier analysis of 587 of the donors, a V segment was called functional when productive rearrangements were above 56.7%, and segregating when the standard deviation between donors exceeded 5%. A statistical classification framework was built to diagnose cytomegalovirus status from the catalog of TCR beta chain sequences. V and J gene assignment, in a later analysis, came from comparing TCR nucleotide sequences with IMGT/GENE-DB human TR gene sequences. In a later analysis, CDR3 sequences and most-parsimonious VDJ recombination scenarios were assigned using the TCRdist pipeline. In a later analysis, each TCR beta chain was defined by its CDR3 amino acid sequence together with its V-gene family, and reads lacking a unique V-gene family were excluded. As a way to deal with suspected cross-contamination and a sequencing artifact, a later analysis dropped over 550 nucleotide sequences that were highly shared and had low generation probability. For each public chain, a later analysis derived a clonal expansion index from normalized ranks of inferred template counts within each repertoire. A later analysis computed generation probabilities with a VDJ recombination model fitted to out-of-frame rearrangements, and checked the results against IGoR. A later analysis scored TCR-TCR, TCR-HLA and TCR-CMV co-occurrence with hypergeometric tests, applying a repertoire-size bias correction to TCR pairs. In a later analysis, false discovery rates were estimated by permuting HLA or CMV assignments 20 times. A later analysis grouped co-occurring TCRs with DBSCAN, adding TCRdist sequence similarity when clustering within HLA-allele-positive subsets. Repertoires with fewer than 30,000 or more than 120,000 public chains were left out of co-occurrence clustering, as were a few repertoires with anomalous nucleotide sharing. Not all clones reach the TCRdb copy of this immuneACCESS table, which keeps in-frame sequences only. Checked studies attribute under half of the gap to unresolved V genes and leave the rest unexplained. D and trimming come from the DNA, and the V and J calls and clone size come from that table. The sample profile shows about 140,000 clones; roughly 82% of them were found once. The leading ten clones occupy 7% of the sample.

Concerning this clone itself: Its recognized antigen is unknown. No quality values exist for individual bases; no much larger clone is one base distant.

In the germline V gene, CDR1 corresponds to MNHNS and CDR2 to SASEGT. Here V drops 7 bases and J drops 5 bases, and the junction holds 4 bases not matched to any gene. From its cysteine to its phenylalanine, the CDR3 spans 12 amino acids. Only the CDR3 DNA is retained, 36 bases long and in frame from the first base. In total, fewer than 750 healthy bone marrow donors made up the cohort. At the time of sampling, all cohort members were nominally healthy, though unrecorded immune exposures were likely present. The donor was CMV seronegative and was included in the group of several hundred seronegative cohort members. Each donor provided a peripheral blood sample, and peripheral blood mononuclear cells were used for TCR beta sequencing. Genomic DNA extraction from the blood cell samples was performed with the Qiagen DNeasy Blood Extraction Kit.

The chain couples TRBV6-1 to TRBJ2-5; TRBD1 matches 7 bases in the middle. The TCR sequence derives from a man aged 30 to 45 in good health and CMV-seronegative. The material sequenced was PBMCs. The CDR3 reads CASILTGETQYF. The bases read TGTGCCAGCATTTTGACAGGGGAGACCCAGTACTTC.